This is a list of T cell receptor beta chains from one sample in a study of blood T cell repertoires in COVID-19. Here immunoSEQ multiplex PCR was the method, and the copy in TCRdb shows in-frame clones only, minus some. The sample has around 310,000 clones; 88% are singletons. The sample consisted of peripheral blood. These receptors originate from a woman aged 45 to 65 with active or convalescent COVID-19. Both conserved end residues are part of each CDR3. The D gene is left open where the match is weak. The size entry is marked missing in some rows and otherwise reads once, few, many or a size class.

D gene	V gene	clone size	J gene	CDR3 DNA	CDR3 protein
-	TRBV7-9	-	TRBJ2-1	TGTGCCAGCAGCTCTCGAGATAGGGGGACCTACAATGAGCAGTTCTTC	CASSSRDRGTYNEQFF
-	TRBV6-1	-	TRBJ1-6	TGTGCCAGCAGTGCCCTAGGGGGGGGCTATAATTCACCCCTCCACTTT	CASSALGGGYNSPLHF
TRBD1	TRBV18	-	TRBJ1-4	TGTGCCAGCTCGGAGACAGGGAATGAAAAACTGTTTTTT	CASSETGNEKLFF
-	TRBV10-2	-	TRBJ2-3	TGCGCCAGCGGGGCGAGTTTCGGCACAGATACGCAGTATTTT	CASGASFGTDTQYF
-	TRBV7-6	-	TRBJ2-3	TGTGCCAGCAGCTTTATCCCAGCGGATACGCAGTATTTT	CASSFIPADTQYF
-	TRBV28	-	TRBJ1-1	TGTGCCAGCAGCTCCAGGGGTCGGGACACTGAAGCTTTCTTT	CASSSRGRDTEAFF
TRBD1	TRBV5-1	few	TRBJ2-2	TGCGCCAGCAGCCCCACCCCACAACAGGGGAATACCGGGGAGCTGTTTTTT	CASSPTPQQGNTGELFF
TRBD2	TRBV5-1	-	TRBJ2-5	TGCGCCAGCAGCTTGGGAGGGACTAGTACACCTCCTACCCGGGGGACCCAGTACTTC	CASSLGGTSTPPTRGTQYF
-	TRBV25-1	few	TRBJ1-1	TGTGCCAGCAGTGAATTGAGTAAAGCTTTCTTT	CASSELSKAFF
TRBD1	TRBV7-9	-	TRBJ1-1	TGTGCCAGCAGCACCGGGACAGTGAACACTGAAGCTTTCTTT	CASSTGTVNTEAFF
-	TRBV7-3	-	TRBJ1-6	TGTGCCAGCAGGTCGGGGTTTAATTCACCCCTCCACTTT	CASRSGFNSPLHF
-	TRBV30	once	TRBJ1-2	TGTGCCTGGAGTGCCCCGGTGGGCAGTGGCTACACCTTC	CAWSAPVGSGYTF
TRBD2	TRBV7-9	-	TRBJ2-7	TGTGCCAGCAGCTTTTATCCTAGCGGAGTTCGCTCCTACGAGCAGTACTTC	CASSFYPSGVRSYEQYF
TRBD1	TRBV5-1	-	TRBJ1-2	TGCGCCAGCAGCTCAACAGGGGAAGGCTATGGCTACACCTTC	CASSSTGEGYGYTF
TRBD1	TRBV18	-	TRBJ2-1	TGTGCCAGCTCACCTCGACAGGGGGGGAGCTCCTACAATGAGCAGTTCTTC	CASSPRQGGSSYNEQFF